The clone carrying this TCR beta chain was found many times. Not enrolled were patients with uncontrolled infection, other autoimmune disease, pregnancy or lactation. Fresh peripheral blood, 8 to 10 ml of it, supplied the PBMCs. V was clipped by 2 bases and J by 9 bases, with 7 bases between them. The CDR3 runs 11 residues. Germline-derived CDR1 and CDR2 are KGHSH and LQKENI. This specimen belongs to a study of T cells in Graves' hyperthyroidism and ophthalmopathy. Amplification yielded TCR beta CDR3 regions, with RNA transcripts as the source. The HTBI primer set served for first-round RT-PCR of the TCR CDR3. TCRdb fed the multiplex PCR reads into MiXCR, producing one record per CDR3 protein. In the table there are a few hundred thousand distinct CDR3 sequences, 13% of which are singletons.

This receptor was identified in a man between 25 and 39 years old with Graves' hyperthyroidism that later progressed to Graves' ophthalmopathy. Material: blood. The J gene is TRBJ2-5, the V gene TRBV18; no definite D call. The CDR3 DNA is TGTGCCAGCTCACCAGGCGAGGCCCAGTACTTC. This codes for CASSPGEAQYF.